The entry below describes one T cell receptor (beta chain). Its antigen is not identified. For the second PCR, which ran for roughly 6 to 11 cycles, a sample-barcoded 5' primer and a J-beta primer mix were used. A template-switch adaptor containing 12 random nucleotides labeled each cDNA molecule. TCRdb itself ran the 5' RACE reads through MiXCR, one entry per CDR3 protein. In the table there are about 970,000 distinct CDR3 sequences, roughly half of which are singletons. This record belongs to a study of blood T cells in healthy people across ages. The CDR3 totals 16 residues. The V gene end was trimmed by 7 bases and the J gene end by 5 bases; junction bases not matched to a gene: 11. Study observations and caveats: The donors' CMV status was not determined, possibly confounding changes in expanded clonotypes. When set beside aged donors, long-lived donors presented more naive CD4+ cells and higher diversity.

Every donor gave 9 to 10 milliliters of peripheral blood. The chain is built from TRBV12-3 or TRBV12-4 and TRBJ2-3, with 11 positions matching TRBD2. This clonotype was sampled from a woman in her sixties or seventies in good health. The sequencing sample was made of blood. CDR3 DNA: TGTGCCAGCACCCGTCGTAGCGGGAGGGGTGGAGATACGCAGTATTTT. It is translated as CASTRRSGRGGDTQYF.